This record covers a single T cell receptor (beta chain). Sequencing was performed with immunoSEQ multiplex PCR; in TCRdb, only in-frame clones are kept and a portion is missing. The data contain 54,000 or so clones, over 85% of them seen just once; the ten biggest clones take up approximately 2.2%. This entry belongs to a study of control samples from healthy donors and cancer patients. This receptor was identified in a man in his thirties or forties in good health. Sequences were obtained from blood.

In DNA form, the CDR3 reads TGTGCCAGCAGTTGGGGGACTAGCGGGAAAGGAGAGACCCAGTACTTC. The encoded protein is CASSWGTSGKGETQYF. The rearrangement uses TRBV28 and TRBJ2-5, with 13 positions matching TRBD2. The V segment lost 4 bases and the J segment 4 bases; nucleotides outside the gene matches: 6. The CDR3 is 16 residues long. Germline V gene sequence: CDR1 MDHEN, CDR2 SYDVKM.